The clone carrying this T cell receptor beta chain was recorded once. Its specificity is not known. PCR was performed using 60 Vbeta and 13 Jbeta primers. Produced via immunoSEQ multiplex PCR; TCRdb's table is partial and in-frame only. The table includes approximately 53,000 clones, around 70% detected once. This record comes from a study of cytomegalovirus exposure and HLA in healthy donors. Overall study results and limits: Earlier results showed most TCR beta V segments being productive about 87% or about 30% of the time. With DRB1 most and HLA-C fewest, TCR association rates differed between HLA loci in a later analysis. Researchers counted around 170 TCR beta chains as cytomegalovirus-associated.

The germline gives CDR1 MNHEY, CDR2 SVGAGI. Trimming took off 5 bases at V and 4 bases at J, with 12 bases between the two ends. This CDR3 is built from 14 residues. The TCR originated in a woman aged 45-60 years in good health and CMV-seronegative. This chain uses TRBV6-5 with TRBJ1-3, with D possibly being TRBD1 (6 bases). Specimen: PBMCs. For the CDR3, the DNA is TGTGCCAGCAGTGACAGGACAGTCGGAAACACCATATATTTT. This encodes CASSDRTVGNTIYF.